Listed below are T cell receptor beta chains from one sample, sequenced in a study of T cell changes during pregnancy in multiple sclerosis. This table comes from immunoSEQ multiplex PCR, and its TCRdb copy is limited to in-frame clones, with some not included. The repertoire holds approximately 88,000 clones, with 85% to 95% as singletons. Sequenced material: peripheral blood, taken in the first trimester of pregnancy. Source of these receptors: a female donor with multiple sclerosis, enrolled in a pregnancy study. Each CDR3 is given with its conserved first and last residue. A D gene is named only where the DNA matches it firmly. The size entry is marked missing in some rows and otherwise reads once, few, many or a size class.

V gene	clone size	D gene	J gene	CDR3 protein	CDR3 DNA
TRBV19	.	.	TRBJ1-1	CASSMGQTQAFF	TGTGCCAGTAGTATGGGGCAGACCCAAGCTTTCTTT
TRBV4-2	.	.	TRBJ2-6	CASSLEQGSGANVLTF	TGTGCCAGCAGCCTTGAGCAGGGCTCTGGGGCCAACGTCCTGACTTTC
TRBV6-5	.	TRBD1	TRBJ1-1	CASSYGTGGERGAFF	TGTGCCAGCAGTTACGGGACAGGGGGGGAACGGGGGGCTTTCTTT
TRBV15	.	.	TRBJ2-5	CATSGASEFQETQYF	TGTGCCACCAGCGGAGCCTCGGAGTTTCAAGAGACCCAGTACTTC
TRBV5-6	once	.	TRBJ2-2	CASRQQGPGELFF	TGTGCCAGCAGGCAACAGGGACCCGGGGAGCTGTTTTTT
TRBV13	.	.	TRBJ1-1	CASSIGRGSTEAFF	TGTGCCAGCAGCATTGGACGGGGGAGCACTGAAGCTTTCTTT
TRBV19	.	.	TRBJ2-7	CASSVMSHYEQYF	TGTGCCAGTAGTGTCATGTCCCACTACGAGCAGTACTTC
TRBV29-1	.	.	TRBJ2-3	CSVERGWDTQYF	TGCAGCGTTGAAAGGGGGTGGGATACGCAGTATTTT
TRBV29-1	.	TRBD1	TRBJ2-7	CSVARRDRLSYEQYF	TGCAGCGTTGCCAGACGGGACAGACTTTCCTACGAGCAGTACTTC
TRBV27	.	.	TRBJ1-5	CASSLLQGSNQPQHF	TGTGCCAGCAGTTTATTACAGGGTAGCAATCAGCCCCAGCATTTT
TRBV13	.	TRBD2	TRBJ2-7	CASSSGTSGAFEQYF	TGTGCCAGCAGCTCGGGGACTAGCGGTGCATTTGAGCAGTACTTC
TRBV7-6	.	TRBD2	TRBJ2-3	CASRPTSGSYFTDTQYF	TGTGCCAGCAGACCTACTAGCGGGAGTTATTTCACAGATACGCAGTATTTT
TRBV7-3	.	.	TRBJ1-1	CASSVIGGKAFF	TGTGCCAGCAGTGTGATCGGGGGGAAAGCTTTCTTT
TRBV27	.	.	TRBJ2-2	CASSYTGSTGELFF	TGTGCCAGCAGTTATACGGGGTCCACCGGGGAGCTGTTTTTT
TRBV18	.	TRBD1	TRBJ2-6	CASSPIVGTGVSGANVLTF	TGTGCCAGCTCACCTATAGTAGGGACAGGAGTTTCTGGGGCCAACGTCCTGACTTTC
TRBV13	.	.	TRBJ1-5	CASSLRLAGGNQPQHF	TGTGCCAGCAGCTTAAGGCTCGCGGGAGGCAATCAGCCCCAGCATTTT
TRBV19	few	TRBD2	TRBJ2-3	CASSPIRAGGRTDTQYF	TGTGCCAGTAGTCCTATCCGGGCGGGGGGGCGTACAGATACGCAGTATTTT
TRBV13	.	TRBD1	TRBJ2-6	CASSLEVGGTGANVLTF	TGTGCCAGCAGCTTAGAAGTAGGGGGCACTGGGGCCAACGTCCTGACTTTC
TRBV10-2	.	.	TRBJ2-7	CASSDQGFNRREQYF	TGCGCCAGCAGTGATCAGGGGTTTAACCGACGCGAGCAGTACTTC
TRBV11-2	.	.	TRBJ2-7	CASSTGGGVYEQYF	TGTGCCAGCAGCACCGGAGGGGGGGTCTACGAGCAGTACTTC
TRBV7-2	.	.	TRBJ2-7	CASSFPSYSYEQYF	TGTGCCAGCAGCTTCCCGTCTTACTCCTACGAGCAGTACTTC
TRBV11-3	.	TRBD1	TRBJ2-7	CASSLGTGHFYEQYF	TGTGCCAGCAGCTTAGGGACAGGACACTTCTACGAGCAGTACTTC
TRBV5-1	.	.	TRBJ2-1	CASSFRESDNEQFF	TGCGCCAGCAGCTTCCGGGAATCCGACAATGAGCAGTTCTTC
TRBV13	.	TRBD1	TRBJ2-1	CASSPVTGAYNEQFF	TGTGCCAGCAGCCCCGTGACAGGGGCCTACAATGAGCAGTTCTTC
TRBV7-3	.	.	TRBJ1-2	CASSPGVSYGYTF	TGTGCCAGCAGCCCGGGGGTCTCCTATGGCTACACCTTC
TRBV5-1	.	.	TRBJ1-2	CASSSPDRTSNHYGYTF	TGCGCCAGCAGCAGCCCCGACAGGACATCCAACCACTATGGCTACACCTTC
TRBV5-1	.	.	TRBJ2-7	CASSLEDSYEQYF	TGCGCCAGCAGCTTGGAAGACAGCTACGAGCAGTACTTC
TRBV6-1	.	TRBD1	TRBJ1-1	CASLQGATEAFF	TGTGCCAGCCTACAGGGGGCCACCGAAGCTTTCTTT
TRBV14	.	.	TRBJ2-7	CASSQGLYEQYF	TGTGCCAGCAGCCAAGGACTCTACGAGCAGTACTTC